These 7 T cell receptor beta chains originate from one sample sequenced in a study of neurological immune-mediated disorders (dated by TCRdb to 2018 to 2020). Libraries were prepared through 5' RACE. The sequencer listed for this sample is Illumina HiSeq 2500. TCRdb's own reprocessing of the public reads used fastp at Q25 and MiXCR and kept productive beta chains. Rows merge per CDR3 protein into single entries with the most common DNA and genes. This sample has about 58,000 distinct CDR3 sequences in its table, and approximately 3.1% of those were observed once. The top ten hold about 7.1% of the sample. The sequenced sample was PBMCs. These receptors were taken from a woman in her sixties with multiple sclerosis.

This clonotype was counted ten times or more. The V call is TRBV10-3, the J call TRBJ1-2; 8 bases are a match to TRBD1. CDR3 size: 16 residues. Germline trimming cut 4 bases from V and 1 base from J; bases unmatched to any gene: 8. CDR1 is ENHRY, CDR2 SYGVKD, per germline. The CDR3 bases are TGTGCCATCAGTGGATCAGGACAGGGCGTTAACTATGGCTACACCTTC. This sequence encodes CAISGSGQGVNYGYTF.

This clonotype was observed at least ten times. The chain is built from TRBV5-6 and TRBJ2-1; 7 bases match TRBD2. Germline assignment: CDR1 SGHDT and CDR2 YYEEEE. The V segment lost 4 bases and the J segment 1 base; nucleotides outside the gene matches: 2. The CDR3 length is 14 residues. The CDR3 spells CASSASGSYNEQFF. CDR3 sequence (DNA): TGTGCCAGCAGCGCTAGCGGTTCCTACAATGAGCAGTTCTTC.

The table lists this clonotype with many counts. The J gene is TRBJ2-3, the V gene TRBV7-9; 10 bases fit TRBD2. The CDR3 consists of 19 residues. CDR1 is SEHNR and CDR2 is FQNEAQ in the germline V gene (reference sequence). V was clipped by 5 bases and J by 1 base; unmatched bases: 15. The CDR3 region has the DNA TGTGCCAGCAGCCCCCGACAGCGGGGGGGTGGGCGACGCACAGATACGCAGTATTTT. Protein product: CASSPRQRGGGRRTDTQYF.

Points on this clonotype: The DNA is left out, because the CDR3 cannot be placed on it with certainty; the CDR3 is given as TCRdb lists it. The chain has TRBV7-5 and TRBJ2-2. TRBV7-5 represents a pseudogene. The CDR3 is made up of 12 amino acids, end residues included. The CDR3 protein is CISVPDTGELFF.

This clonotype has at least ten counts. The rearrangement links TRBV20-1 to TRBJ2-5; TRBD1 aligns across 8 bases. The CDR3 consists of 17 residues. Germline lookup yields CDR1 DFQATT and CDR2 SNEGSKA (reference sequence). The ends lost 0 bases at V and 4 bases at J; junction bases unmatched: 13. Here the CDR3 reads CSARDLRETGVGETQYF. The CDR3 nucleotides read TGCAGTGCTAGAGATTTGAGGGAGACAGGGGTCGGAGAGACCCAGTACTTC.

There are many counts of this clonotype. The J gene is TRBJ1-1, the V gene TRBV5-1, with D perhaps TRBD1 (6 bases). V was cut by 1 base and J by 5 bases, with 12 bases left in between. Germline V gene data show CDR1 as SGHRS and CDR2 as YFSETQ. CDR3 length: 14 amino acids. CDR3 DNA sequence: TGCGCCAGCAGCTTGCAGGGGACGGAGACTGAAGCTTTCTTT. It yields the protein CASSLQGTETEAFF.

This clonotype turned up a few times. This chain links TRBV28 with TRBJ2-5, with 8 nucleotides matching TRBD1. The CDR3 has 18 amino acids. CDR1 MDHEN and CDR2 SYDVKM come from the germline V gene. V was pared by 5 bases and J by 3 bases, with 17 bases of the junction left unmatched. The CDR3 DNA is TGTGCCAGCAGTCAACGATTGAGAGGACAGGGCGGAAAAGAGACCCAGTACTTC. As protein: CASSQRLRGQGGKETQYF.